The rows below give T cell receptor beta chains drawn from one sample of a study of cytomegalovirus exposure and HLA in healthy donors. Libraries were prepared by immunoSEQ multiplex PCR; TCRdb keeps only in-frame clonotypes and omits some of them. The sample yields 120,000 to 150,000 clones, 60% to 85% seen once. Input material: PBMCs. The receptors were gathered from a woman aged 40-49 years in good health and CMV-seropositive. The CDR3 runs from the conserved cysteine through the conserved F or W. Fields, in order: D gene, V gene, clone size, J gene, CDR3 protein, CDR3 DNA. A D gene is named only where the DNA matches it firmly. The size entry is marked missing in some rows and otherwise reads once, few, many or a size class.

TRBD2	TRBV19	.	TRBJ2-5	CASSSRRLAGQETQYF	TGTGCCAGTAGTTCACGCCGATTAGCGGGGCAAGAGACCCAGTACTTC
TRBD1	TRBV5-4	.	TRBJ1-2	CASSSRQGGGYTF	TGTGCCAGCAGCTCGAGACAGGGGGGTGGCTACACCTTC
.	TRBV6-1	once	TRBJ2-7	CASTTSRQGEQYF	TGTGCCAGCACCACATCGCGGCAGGGCGAACAGTACTTC
.	TRBV5-1	.	TRBJ1-4	CASSLEAGRLFF	TGCGCCAGCAGCTTGGAAGCGGGTAGACTGTTTTTT
.	TRBV7-9	.	TRBJ2-1	CASIAGNLYNEQFF	TGTGCCAGCATAGCCGGGAATCTGTACAATGAGCAGTTCTTC
TRBD1	TRBV5-6	.	TRBJ2-2	CASSVPDRDTGELFF	TGTGCCAGCAGCGTCCCGGACAGGGACACCGGGGAGCTGTTTTTT
TRBD1	TRBV10-3	.	TRBJ2-1	CAISGTPGQGAPNEQFF	TGTGCCATCAGTGGAACCCCGGGACAGGGGGCGCCCAATGAGCAGTTCTTC
.	TRBV7-9	.	TRBJ2-1	CASSEQVLSYNEQFF	TGTGCCAGCAGCGAACAGGTCTTGTCCTACAATGAGCAGTTCTTC
TRBD1	TRBV7-9	.	TRBJ2-5	CASSTGQGGETQYF	TGTGCCAGCAGCACCGGACAGGGTGGTGAGACCCAGTACTTC
.	TRBV28	.	TRBJ2-5	CASWDYQETQYF	TGTGCCAGTTGGGACTACCAAGAGACCCAGTACTTC